This T cell receptor beta chain was recovered during a study of monozygotic twins with inflammatory bowel disease. Findings and limits, study-wide: The co-twins with IBD showed lower TCRbeta diversity (inverse Simpson) than their healthy siblings.

The CDR3 is 17 residues long. Germline V gives CDR1 ENHRY, CDR2 SYGVKD. In the case of this clonotype: The antigen is not known.

Using eight separate reactions per sample, the authors generated cDNA. TCRdb reanalyzed the 5' RACE reads, giving one entry per CDR3 protein sequence and no DNA. The table lists about 350,000 distinct CDR3 sequences. The chain recombines TRBV10-3 with TRBJ2-6; the TCRdb call, TRBD1, lacks DNA for checking. Sequencing was done on a sample of blood. The TCR sequence derives from a human donor with ulcerative colitis or Crohn's disease, or a healthy co-twin of an affected twin (not recorded which). The CDR3 spells CAISERDSGSGANVLTF.